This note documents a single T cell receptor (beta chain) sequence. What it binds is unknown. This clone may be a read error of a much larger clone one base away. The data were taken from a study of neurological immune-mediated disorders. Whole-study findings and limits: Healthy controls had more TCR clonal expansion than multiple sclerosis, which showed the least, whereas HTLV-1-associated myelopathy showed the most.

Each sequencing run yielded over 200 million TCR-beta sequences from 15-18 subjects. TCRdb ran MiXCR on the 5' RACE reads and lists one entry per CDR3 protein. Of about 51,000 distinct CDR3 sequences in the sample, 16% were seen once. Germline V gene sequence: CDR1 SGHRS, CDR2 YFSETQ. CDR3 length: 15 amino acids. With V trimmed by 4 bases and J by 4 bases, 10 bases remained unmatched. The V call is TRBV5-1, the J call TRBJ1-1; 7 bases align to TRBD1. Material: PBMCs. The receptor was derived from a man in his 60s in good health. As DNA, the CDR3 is TGCGCCAGCAGCCATGGACAGGTCGATGGCACTGAAGCTTTCTTT. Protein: CASSHGQVDGTEAFF.